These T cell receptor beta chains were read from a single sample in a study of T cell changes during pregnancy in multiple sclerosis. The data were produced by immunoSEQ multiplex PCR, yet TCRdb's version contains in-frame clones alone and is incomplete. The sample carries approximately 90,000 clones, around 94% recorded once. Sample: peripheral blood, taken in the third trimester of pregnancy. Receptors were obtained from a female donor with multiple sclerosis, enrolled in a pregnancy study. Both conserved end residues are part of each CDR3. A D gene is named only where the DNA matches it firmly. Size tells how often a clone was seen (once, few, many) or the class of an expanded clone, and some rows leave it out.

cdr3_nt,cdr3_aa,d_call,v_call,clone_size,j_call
TGTGCCAGCAGCTTAGGTGGACTTGTCGATGAGCAGTTCTTC,CASSLGGLVDEQFF,NA,TRBV7-6,NA,TRBJ2-1
TGTGCCAGCAGCCAAGGGGGACTAGCGGGAGGTGAGCAGTTCTTC,CASSQGGLAGGEQFF,TRBD2,TRBV28,NA,TRBJ2-1
TGCAGCGTTGCGACTAGCGGGTCGTACAATGAGCAGTTCTTC,CSVATSGSYNEQFF,TRBD2,TRBV29-1,NA,TRBJ2-1
TGTGCCAGCAGCTTAACAGGGTTCTACGAGCAGTACTTC,CASSLTGFYEQYF,NA,TRBV27,NA,TRBJ2-7
TGTGCCAGCAGCTTTCAAAACTACAATGAGCAGTTCTTC,CASSFQNYNEQFF,NA,TRBV5-4,NA,TRBJ2-1
TGTGCCAGCAGCGCCGGGACTAGCGGTTCCTACGAGCAGTACTTC,CASSAGTSGSYEQYF,TRBD2,TRBV11-2,NA,TRBJ2-7
TGTGCCAGCAGTTCAGTTGGACTAGCGGGACAGAGAGAGCAGTTCTTC,CASSSVGLAGQREQFF,TRBD2,TRBV28,NA,TRBJ2-1
TGCGCCAGCAGCTTGATGACTAGCGGCAGCTACGAGCAGTACTTC,CASSLMTSGSYEQYF,TRBD2,TRBV5-1,NA,TRBJ2-7
TGTGCCAGCAGTCCGACAGGGGTAGATAATTCACCCCTCCACTTT,CASSPTGVDNSPLHF,TRBD1,TRBV6-5,NA,TRBJ1-6
TGTGCCAGCAGTAGCGGGAGGGAAGGCAACACCATATATTTT,CASSSGREGNTIYF,NA,TRBV2,NA,TRBJ1-3
TGTGCCAGCAGTTTCGACGGGCAGCCCCAGCATTTT,CASSFDGQPQHF,NA,TRBV27,NA,TRBJ1-5
TGCAGCACCCCGGGACTAGCGGGAGGCAATGAGCAGTTCTTC,CSTPGLAGGNEQFF,TRBD2,TRBV29-1,NA,TRBJ2-1
TGTGCCAGCAGGGCCGGGACTCTCGATACGCAGTATTTT,CASRAGTLDTQYF,NA,TRBV7-9,few,TRBJ2-3
TGTGCCAGCAGCTTAGCGGGGGGAGGGGAGACCCAGTACTTC,CASSLAGGGETQYF,TRBD2,TRBV7-2,NA,TRBJ2-5
TGTGCCAGCAGCGTAGGTGGATGGGGGCTTGCCGGGGAGCTGTTTTTT,CASSVGGWGLAGELFF,NA,TRBV9,once,TRBJ2-2
TGTGCCTGGACTGTAGGGGGGGGGCTACAAGAGACCCAGTACTTC,CAWTVGGGLQETQYF,NA,TRBV30,NA,TRBJ2-5
TGTGCCACCAGCAGAGATAGCGGGCCGAGCAATCAGCCCCAGCATTTT,CATSRDSGPSNQPQHF,NA,TRBV15,NA,TRBJ1-5
TGTGCCCAACACGGAGCGGCCGGGGAGCTGTTTTTT,CAQHGAAGELFF,NA,TRBV7-9,NA,TRBJ2-2
TGTGCCAGCAGACGCGGGGGTAACTATGGCTACACCTTC,CASRRGGNYGYTF,NA,TRBV6-5,NA,TRBJ1-2
TGTGCCAGCAGCCGTGACAGGGGGGCTTACAATGAGCAGTTCTTC,CASSRDRGAYNEQFF,TRBD1,TRBV27,NA,TRBJ2-1
TGTGCCAGCAGCCCGCGGGGACTAGCGGGATGGGGGACCCAGTACTTC,CASSPRGLAGWGTQYF,TRBD2,TRBV7-9,NA,TRBJ2-5
TGCAGCGTCCCTCCTGGGGGGGATGAGCAGTTCTTC,CSVPPGGDEQFF,TRBD2,TRBV29-1,NA,TRBJ2-1
TGTGCCAGCAGTTACGACAGCAATTCACCCCTCCACTTT,CASSYDSNSPLHF,NA,TRBV6-5,NA,TRBJ1-6
TGTGCCAGCAGCTTAATACTAGCGGGAGTGACTGAGCAGTTCTTC,CASSLILAGVTEQFF,TRBD2,TRBV7-9,NA,TRBJ2-1
TGTGCCAGTAGTATAGACGCGTTAGTTCTCGAGCAGTACTTC,CASSIDALVLEQYF,NA,TRBV19,NA,TRBJ2-7
TGTGCCAGCAGCTTATTACGCGGGGGGAGCAATCAGCCCCAGCATTTT,CASSLLRGGSNQPQHF,NA,TRBV7-2,NA,TRBJ1-5
TGTGCCAGCAGCGTAGGAGATCTAGCGGGAGGGAAGTATGAGCAGTTCTTC,CASSVGDLAGGKYEQFF,TRBD2,TRBV9,NA,TRBJ2-1
TGTGCCAGCAGTTTCGGCCTAGCGGTAACTAAAGAGCAGTTCTTC,CASSFGLAVTKEQFF,TRBD2,TRBV6-5,NA,TRBJ2-1
TGTGCCAGCAGTCACGGGACAGGGGGCAGGGAGACCCAGTACTTC,CASSHGTGGRETQYF,TRBD1,TRBV7-9,once,TRBJ2-5
TGCGCCAGCAGCTTGGCCCCACAGGGGGCGGCGAACACTGAAGCTTTCTTT,CASSLAPQGAANTEAFF,TRBD1,TRBV5-1,NA,TRBJ1-1
TGCGCCAGCAGCCCTCAAGAGACCCAGTACTTC,CASSPQETQYF,NA,TRBV5-1,NA,TRBJ2-5
TGTGCCAGTAGTCCCGATGGGCTAGCGGGCGCCTTACATGAGCAGTTCTTC,CASSPDGLAGALHEQFF,TRBD2,TRBV19,NA,TRBJ2-1
TGTGCCAGCAGCTTGAGGGACAGTTTAGGAGAAAAACTGTTTTTT,CASSLRDSLGEKLFF,TRBD1,TRBV5-8,NA,TRBJ1-4
TGTGCCAGTAGCCGGGACAGGGCCGACGAGCAGTACTTC,CASSRDRADEQYF,TRBD1,TRBV19,once,TRBJ2-7
TGTGCCAGCAGTTTAGCCGCAGGTAAAAGGACAGATACGCAGTATTTT,CASSLAAGKRTDTQYF,NA,TRBV27,NA,TRBJ2-3
TGTGCCAGCAGTCCAGGACTAGCTAGCGGGGAGCTGTTTTTT,CASSPGLASGELFF,TRBD2,TRBV27,NA,TRBJ2-2
TGCAGCGTTGAGGCAACCTGGCCTGAAGCTTTCTTT,CSVEATWPEAFF,NA,TRBV29-1,NA,TRBJ1-1